A selection of T cell receptor beta chains follows, all from one sample in a study of blood T cell repertoires in COVID-19. Using immunoSEQ multiplex PCR, the repertoire was profiled, and TCRdb retains in-frame clones only, with some absent. The repertoire includes about 260,000 clones, around 89% of them detected once, and 0.87% sits in the top ten. Sequences were obtained from PBMCs or T cells enriched from blood (not recorded which). The receptors were gathered from a man between 50 and 59 years old who had been exposed to COVID-19. The CDR3 runs from the conserved cysteine through the conserved F or W. Rows give clone size only sometimes, using once, few, many, or a class for an expanded clone.

j_call,cdr3_length,clone_size,v_call,cdr3_aa
TRBJ1-2,14,.,TRBV28,CASSLWTGSYGYTF
TRBJ1-2,13,.,TRBV15,CATSRDRGYGYTF
TRBJ1-1,14,.,TRBV5-1,CASGQTLETTEAFF
TRBJ2-2,15,.,TRBV18,CASSQMGTSAGELFF
TRBJ1-5,15,.,TRBV6-5,CASRTRQGSNQPQHF
TRBJ2-1,15,.,TRBV6-1,CASSEWERGDNEQFF
TRBJ2-7,15,.,TRBV19,CASSRRGTDYYEQYF
TRBJ1-1,13,few,TRBV6-5,CASSYAGNTEAFF
TRBJ2-3,14,.,TRBV3-1/TRBV3-2,CASSPLRVSDTQYF
TRBJ1-1,14,.,TRBV28,CASLLATANTEAFF
TRBJ2-3,14,.,TRBV7-3,CASRYGQGSDTQYF
TRBJ1-1,13,.,TRBV10-3,CAISPDRDTEAFF
TRBJ1-1,15,.,TRBV7-6,CASSLTQNLNTEAFF
TRBJ1-1,17,.,TRBV28,CASSLRTGGGGNTEAFF
TRBJ1-3,15,.,TRBV10-1,CASTGLPRSGNTIYF
TRBJ2-7,13,.,TRBV6-5,CASSSGTGGFQYF
TRBJ2-1,13,.,TRBV25-1,CASSDLRGLEQFF
TRBJ1-6,13,.,TRBV19,CASSIQGSSPLHF
TRBJ2-5,17,once,TRBV3-1/TRBV3-2,CASSRRTSGGAGETQYF
TRBJ2-5,16,.,TRBV19,CASSIRARGSQETQYF
TRBJ2-6,16,once,TRBV5-1,CASSSIGGSGANVLTF
TRBJ2-1,14,once,TRBV7-3,CASSPGLAYTEQFF
TRBJ1-1,14,.,TRBV5-1,CASSDQGALTEAFF
TRBJ1-1,13,.,TRBV2,CASSLDRNTEAFF
TRBJ2-7,14,.,TRBV5-1,CASSLSTGTYEQYF
TRBJ2-7,13,.,TRBV19,CASRNRGSYEQYF
TRBJ1-5,15,.,TRBV5-1,CASSPGGWDNQPQHF
TRBJ2-2,13,.,TRBV29-1,CSVEGLGTGELFF
TRBJ1-1,16,.,TRBV7-9,CASRQGPPREGTEAFF
TRBJ1-1,13,once,TRBV7-2,CASSSRGGEEAFF
TRBJ1-3,14,.,TRBV5-1,CASSPNFSGNTIYF
TRBJ2-4,14,.,TRBV6-5,CASSTEGVGNIQYF
TRBJ1-2,17,.,TRBV28,CASSLIIQPLLNYGYTF
TRBJ1-2,15,.,TRBV6-1,CASSEVYGLVGGYTF
TRBJ1-1,14,.,TRBV9,CASSAYSRNTEAFF
TRBJ2-1,15,.,TRBV27,CASQGLAGSWNEQFF
TRBJ1-5,13,.,TRBV6-5,CASSYDRYGPQHF
TRBJ2-1,15,few,TRBV5-1,CASSFSGSSYNEQFF
TRBJ2-5,13,.,TRBV2,CAGAALVRETQYF
TRBJ1-6,15,once,TRBV5-8,CASRRQGLYNSPLHF
TRBJ1-4,15,.,TRBV24-1,CATSDTRGPNEKLFF
TRBJ1-2,12,.,TRBV10-1,CASYRIQYGYTF
TRBJ1-5,14,.,TRBV5-6,CASSMTGNNQPQHF
TRBJ1-6,14,once,TRBV24-1,CATSASSYNSPLHF
TRBJ1-1,11,.,TRBV27,CASRANTEAFF
TRBJ2-1,14,.,TRBV29-1,CSVGGQGGFDEQFF
TRBJ2-1,15,.,TRBV5-1,CASSLVVGSYNEQFF
TRBJ1-6,16,.,TRBV5-1,CASSQQGAEYNSPLHF
TRBJ2-1,18,.,TRBV7-3,CASSLTGVGLGTINEQFF
TRBJ1-1,13,.,TRBV15,CATSRDFEREAFF
TRBJ2-1,17,.,TRBV5-1,CASSIPFQGAMHNEQFF